The 20 T cell receptor beta chains presented below share a single source sample, sequenced in a study of Graves' ophthalmopathy and Graves' hyperthyroidism. Amplification targeted the TCR beta CDR3 regions, with RNA transcripts as the source material. HTBI primers served in a first-round RT-PCR, which a second-round multiplex PCR followed. TCRdb re-called the multiplex PCR reads through MiXCR, storing one row per CDR3 protein. The sample carries around 520,000 distinct CDR3 sequences, about 35% recorded once. The source material was peripheral blood or thyroid tissue (not recorded which). The receptors were sampled from an adult man with Graves' hyperthyroidism.

V usage is TRBV4-1 and J usage is TRBJ1-5; TRBD1 is a possible D gene (5 bases). Trimming removed 1 base from V and 7 bases from J, with 17 bases in between. The germline gives CDR1 MGHRA, CDR2 YSYEKL. The CDR3 consists of 16 residues. The CDR3 loop is CASSQGLAGGMQPQHF. DNA of the CDR3: TGCGCCAGCAGCCAAGGACTAGCGGGGGGGATGCAGCCCCAGCATTTT.

The rearrangement links TRBV19 to TRBJ1-1; D call uncertain. Germline V CDR1 and CDR2: LNHDA, SQIVND (reference sequence). This CDR3 comprises 10 residues. The V end lost 8 bases, the J end lost 3 bases, and 4 bases lay between the germline ends. Here the CDR3 DNA reads TGTGCCAGTGGTGACACTGAAGCTTTCTTT. It codes for CASGDTEAFF.

This clonotype showed up many times. V usage is TRBV20-1 and J usage is TRBJ1-5; the D gene is possibly TRBD1 (6 bases). The CDR3 spans 16 residues. Germline assignment: CDR1 DFQATT and CDR2 SNEGSKA (reference sequence). V lost 1 base to trimming and J lost 0 bases, with 13 bases between them. CDR3 nucleotides: TGCAGTGCTAGAGCCGAACAGGGCTTTAGCAATCAGCCCCAGCATTTT. Amino acids: CSARAEQGFSNQPQHF.

Ten or more counts support this clonotype. The chain uses TRBV10-3 and TRBJ1-5; D is uncertain. V was shortened by 3 bases and J by 3 bases, with 3 bases between the two germline ends. This CDR3 has 12 amino acids. Germline CDR1 is ENHRY and CDR2 is SYGVKD. In nucleotides, the CDR3 is TGTGCCATCAGTGATTTCAATCAGCCCCAGCATTTT. Protein sequence: CAISDFNQPQHF.

This clonotype was counted a few times. The rearrangement joins TRBV18 to TRBJ2-5; D is tentatively TRBD1 or TRBD2 (5 bases each). The CDR3 runs 15 residues. The germline gives CDR1 KGHSH, CDR2 LQKENI. Trimming pared 0 bases from V and 7 bases from J, leaving 15 bases between. CDR3 residues: CASSPPGGRPGTQYF. The CDR3 DNA reads as TGTGCCAGCTCACCACCTGGGGGACGGCCCGGGACCCAGTACTTC.

There are many counts of this clonotype. V gene TRBV7-2 combines with J gene TRBJ1-1; no reliable D call. Per the germline V gene, CDR1 is SGHTA and CDR2 is FQGNSA. Trimming stripped 5 bases from V and 0 bases from J, with 16 bases between. This CDR3 is 16 amino acids long. CDR3 sequence (DNA): TGTGCCAGCAGCGAGCGCTCAGGCCGCATGAACACTGAAGCTTTCTTT. It translates to CASSERSGRMNTEAFF. Supplemented by reference TRBV7-2 and TRBJ1-1, the full variable domain reads GAGVSQSPSNKVTEKGKDVELRCDPISGHTALYWYRQSLGQGLEFLIYFQGNSAPDKSGLPSDRFSAERTGGSVSTLTIQRTQQEDSAVYLCASSERSGRMNTEAFFGQGTRLTVV.

In this sample, this clonotype turned up many times. The chain is built from TRBV20-1 and TRBJ1-3, with TRBD1 identical over 8 bases. The V segment lost 6 bases and the J segment 2 bases; nucleotides outside the gene matches: 6. Germline V CDR1 and CDR2: DFQATT, SNEGSKA (reference sequence). This CDR3 region has 14 residues. This CDR3 reads CSAIRTGTGNTIYF. DNA of the CDR3: TGCAGTGCCATACGGACAGGGACTGGAAACACCATATATTTT.

As to this clonotype: A much larger clone lies one base from this, so it may be a read error. Likely a read error: the CDR3 ends without its conserved phenylalanine or tryptophan. The chain is built from TRBV12-5 and TRBJ2-7; a weak D match, TRBD2 (5 bases). The CDR3 covers 13 residues. V was clipped by 2 bases and J by 7 bases, with 12 bases between them. In germline, CDR1 is LGHNT, CDR2 FRNRAP. The CDR3 is CASGLNREREQYL. CDR3 coding DNA: TGTGCTAGTGGTTTGAACCGGGAAAGGGAGCAGTACCTC.

This clonotype was observed at least ten times. This chain uses TRBV10-3 with TRBJ2-2; weak D call: TRBD2 (6 bases). V was shortened by 6 bases and J by 1 base, with 15 bases between the two germline ends. Per germline, CDR1 ENHRY and CDR2 SYGVKD. The CDR3 is 16 residues long. The CDR3 loop reads CAISISTSGNTGELFF. CDR3 nucleotides: TGTGCCATCAGCATCTCGACTAGTGGGAACACCGGGGAGCTGTTTTTT.

The chain joins TRBV4-1 to TRBJ1-5; TRBD1 matches 8 bases. Germline-derived CDR1 and CDR2 are MGHRA and YSYEKL. With 1 base clipped from V and 3 bases from J, the junction kept 5 bases outside the gene matches. The CDR3 is 16 amino acids. CDR3 sequence (DNA): TGCGCCAGCAGCCAAGGGCAGGGGGCGTCCAATCAGCCCCAGCATTTT. Translating gives CASSQGQGASNQPQHF.

This rearrangement joins TRBV7-9 to TRBJ2-2; 7 bases fit TRBD1. With V trimmed by 5 bases and J by 6 bases, 9 bases remained unmatched. This CDR3 spans 15 amino acids. Germline loops: CDR1 SEHNR, CDR2 FQNEAQ (reference sequence). The CDR3 DNA sequence: TGTGCCAGCAGCAGGGGGCCTTCTTTCCCCGGGGAGCTGTTTTTT. Encoded protein: CASSRGPSFPGELFF. Based on the CDR3 plus reference TRBV7-9 and TRBJ2-2, the full variable domain is DTGVSQNPRHKITKRGQNVTFRCDPISEHNRLYWYRQTLGQGPEFLTYFQNEAQLEKSRLLSDRFSAERPKGSFSTLEIQRTEQGDSAMYLCASSRGPSFPGELFFGEGSRLTVL.

This clonotype was counted many times. The chain uses TRBV10-3 and TRBJ1-6; D remains unclear. V gave up 1 base and J gave up 8 bases, with 6 bases separating them. The CDR3 is made up of 13 amino acids. CDR1 ENHRY and CDR2 SYGVKD come from the germline V gene. Here the CDR3 DNA reads TGTGCCATCAGTGAGTTGGAGGATTCACCCCTCCACTTT. The encoded protein is CAISELEDSPLHF.

Ten or more counts support this clonotype. The chain uses TRBV29-1 and TRBJ1-2; 10 nucleotides agree with TRBD1. The V and J ends lost 6 bases and 6 bases, in that order; junction bases with no gene match: 16. CDR3 size: 16 residues. Germline V gives CDR1 SQVTM, CDR2 ANQGSEA. This CDR3 reads CSVLTALETGGDGYTF. In DNA form, the CDR3 reads TGCAGCGTCTTGACCGCCTTAGAGACAGGGGGCGATGGCTACACCTTC.

This clonotype was found many times. The chain links TRBV29-1 to TRBJ2-2; D not certain. In germline, CDR1 is SQVTM, CDR2 ANQGSEA. This CDR3 is built from 13 residues. V was pared by 4 bases and J by 7 bases, with 13 bases between. The CDR3 here is CSVVSASGGELFF. The CDR3 DNA reads TGCAGCGTTGTGTCTGCCTCAGGCGGGGAGCTGTTTTTT.

The sample holds many counts of this clonotype. The chain couples TRBV11-2 to TRBJ2-5, with TRBD2 matching over 16 bases. This CDR3 has 17 amino acids. J gave up 1 base and V 5 bases, and 4 bases lay outside the gene matches. The V gene's germline CDR1 is SGHAT and CDR2 FQNNGV. The CDR3 loop is CASSPGTSGGAQETQYF. The CDR3 bases are TGTGCCAGCAGCCCCGGGACTAGCGGGGGGGCCCAAGAGACCCAGTACTTC.

This clonotype came up many times. J is TRBJ2-5 and V is TRBV4-1; 7 bases match TRBD1. CDR1 is MGHRA and CDR2 is YSYEKL in the germline V gene. The CDR3 sequence is 16 residues long. V was pared by 0 bases and J by 3 bases, with 7 bases of the junction left unmatched. CDR3: CASSQDQWGTEETQYF. CDR3 in DNA: TGCGCCAGCAGCCAAGATCAGTGGGGGACAGAAGAGACCCAGTACTTC.

This clonotype was seen ten or more times. The rearrangement links TRBV29-1 to TRBJ1-2; D is uncertain. Per germline, CDR1 SQVTM and CDR2 ANQGSEA. Trimming cost V 7 bases and J 7 bases, with 19 bases left between them. CDR3 length equals 13 residues. CDR3 residues: CSAPDPRWSGYTF. In DNA form, the CDR3 reads TGCAGCGCCCCCGACCCCCGTTGGAGTGGCTACACCTTC.

A word on this clonotype: The conserved phenylalanine or tryptophan is not found at the CDR3 terminus, so this likely reflects a read error. The chain is built from TRBV12-3 or TRBV12-4 and TRBJ2-7; TRBD2 matches 10 bases. With 9 bases clipped from V and 2 bases from J, the junction kept 7 bases outside the gene matches. The CDR3 is 14 residues long. For the CDR3, the DNA is TGTGCCAGTAGTCGGACTAGCGGTACCTACGAGCAGTACCTC. Translated, it gives CASSRTSGTYEQYL.

The table lists this clonotype with many counts. V is TRBV29-1 and J is TRBJ2-5, with D uncertain. Germline CDR1 SQVTM, CDR2 ANQGSEA. The CDR3 has 14 residues. Trimming stripped 3 bases from V and 1 base from J, with 12 bases between. For the CDR3, the DNA is TGCAGCGTTGATTCGGCAGGTTCCCAAGAGACCCAGTACTTC. Translating it yields CSVDSAGSQETQYF.

The chain couples TRBV2 to TRBJ2-1; D uncertain. The CDR3 runs 14 residues. Trimming removed 4 bases at V and 4 bases at J, with 11 bases between. The germline gives CDR1 SNHLY, CDR2 FYNNEI. CDR3 bases: TGTGCCAGCAGTGCCCAGCGAACTTACAATGAGCAGTTCTTC. Its translation: CASSAQRTYNEQFF.